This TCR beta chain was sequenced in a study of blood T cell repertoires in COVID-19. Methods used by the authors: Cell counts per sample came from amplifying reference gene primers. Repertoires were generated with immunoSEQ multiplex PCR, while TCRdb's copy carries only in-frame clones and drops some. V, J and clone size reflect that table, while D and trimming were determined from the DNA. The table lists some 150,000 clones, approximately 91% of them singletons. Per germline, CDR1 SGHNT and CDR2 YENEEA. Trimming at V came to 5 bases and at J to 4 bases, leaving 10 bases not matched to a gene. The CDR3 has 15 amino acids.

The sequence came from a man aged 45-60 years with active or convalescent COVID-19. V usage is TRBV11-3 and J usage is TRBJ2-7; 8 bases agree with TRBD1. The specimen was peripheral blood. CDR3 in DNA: TGTGCCAGCAGCCCCTCCCAGGGGGCTATTTACGAGCAGTACTTC. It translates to CASSPSQGAIYEQYF.